This TCR beta chain was retrieved from a study of cytotoxic CD8 clonotypes in ibrutinib-treated CLL. Data came from immunoSEQ multiplex PCR; TCRdb stores just in-frame clones and leaves some out. The top ten hold about 27% of the sample, which has about 50,000 clones, around 52% seen once. The sample here was PBMCs, taken after 24 months of ibrutinib treatment. The sequence derives from a human donor with chronic lymphocytic leukemia.

The CDR3 loop reads CSVVRGVLGETQYF. CDR3 bases: TGCAGCGTTGTGCGGGGGGTCCTTGGGGAGACCCAGTACTTC. The chain is built from TRBV29-1 and TRBJ2-5; 8 nucleotides match TRBD2. The germline gives CDR1 SQVTM, CDR2 ANQGSEA. The CDR3 runs to 14 residues. V gave up 4 bases and J gave up 5 bases; unmatched junction bases: 9.